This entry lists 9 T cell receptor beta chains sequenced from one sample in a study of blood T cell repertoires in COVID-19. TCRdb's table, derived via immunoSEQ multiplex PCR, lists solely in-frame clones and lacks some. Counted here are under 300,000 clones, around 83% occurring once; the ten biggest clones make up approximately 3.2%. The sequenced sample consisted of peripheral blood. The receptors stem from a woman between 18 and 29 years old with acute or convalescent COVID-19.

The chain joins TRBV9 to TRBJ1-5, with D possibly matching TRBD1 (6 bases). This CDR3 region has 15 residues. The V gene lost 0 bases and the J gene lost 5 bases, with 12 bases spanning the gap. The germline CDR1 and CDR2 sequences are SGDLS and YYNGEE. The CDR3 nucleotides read TGTGCCAGCAGCGTAGGCAGGGGCGCCGATCAGCCCCAGCATTTT. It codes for CASSVGRGADQPQHF.

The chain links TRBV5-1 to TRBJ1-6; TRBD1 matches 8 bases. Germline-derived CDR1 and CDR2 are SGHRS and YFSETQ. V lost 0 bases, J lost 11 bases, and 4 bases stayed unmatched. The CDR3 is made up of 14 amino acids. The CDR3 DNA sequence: TGCGCCAGCAGCTTGGTTGGACAGGGTCCACCCCTCCACTTT. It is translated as CASSLVGQGPPLHF.

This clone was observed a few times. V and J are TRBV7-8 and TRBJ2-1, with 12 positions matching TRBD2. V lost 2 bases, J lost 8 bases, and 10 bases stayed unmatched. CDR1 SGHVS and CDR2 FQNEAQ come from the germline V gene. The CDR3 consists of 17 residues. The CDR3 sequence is CASSLFPKTSGSDEQFF. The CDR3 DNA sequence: TGTGCCAGCAGCTTATTCCCCAAGACTAGCGGGAGTGATGAGCAGTTCTTC.

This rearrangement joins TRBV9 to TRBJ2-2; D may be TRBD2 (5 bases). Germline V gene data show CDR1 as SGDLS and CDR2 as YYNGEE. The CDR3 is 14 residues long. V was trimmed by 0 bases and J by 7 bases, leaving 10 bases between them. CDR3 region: CASSVAERYGELFF. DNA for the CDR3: TGTGCCAGCAGCGTAGCGGAGCGGTACGGGGAGCTGTTTTTT.

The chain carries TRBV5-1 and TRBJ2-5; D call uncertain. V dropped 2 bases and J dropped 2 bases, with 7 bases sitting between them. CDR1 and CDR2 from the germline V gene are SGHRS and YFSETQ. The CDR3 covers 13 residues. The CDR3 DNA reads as TGCGCCAGCAGCTTTCTCGGGCAAGAGACCCAGTACTTC. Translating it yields CASSFLGQETQYF.

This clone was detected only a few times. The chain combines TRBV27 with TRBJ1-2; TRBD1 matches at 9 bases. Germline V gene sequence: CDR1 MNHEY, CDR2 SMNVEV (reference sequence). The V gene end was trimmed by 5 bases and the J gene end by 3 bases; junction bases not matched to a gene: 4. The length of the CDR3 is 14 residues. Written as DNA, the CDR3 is TGTGCCAGCAGTCCCGGGACAGGGTACTATGGCTACACCTTC. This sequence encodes CASSPGTGYYGYTF.

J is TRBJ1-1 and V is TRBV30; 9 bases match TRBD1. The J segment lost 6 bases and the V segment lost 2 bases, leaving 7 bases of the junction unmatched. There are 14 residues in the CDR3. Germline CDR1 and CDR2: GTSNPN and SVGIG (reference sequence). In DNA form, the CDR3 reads TGTGCCTGGAGTCCCGGGGACAGGGACGCTGAAGCTTTCTTT. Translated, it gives CAWSPGDRDAEAFF. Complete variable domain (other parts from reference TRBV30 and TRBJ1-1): SQTIHQWPATLVQPVGSPLSLECTVEGTSNPNLYWYRQAAGRGLQLLFYSVGIGQISSEVPQNLSASRPQDRQFILSSKKLLLSDSGFYLCAWSPGDRDAEAFFGQGTRLTVV.

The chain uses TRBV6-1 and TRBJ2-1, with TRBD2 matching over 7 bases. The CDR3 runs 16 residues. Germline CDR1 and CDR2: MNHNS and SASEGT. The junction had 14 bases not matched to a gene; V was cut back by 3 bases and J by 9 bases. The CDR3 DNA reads TGTGCCAGCAGTGACGGGGGGACGTCTAATAGGGGTGAGCAGTTCTTC. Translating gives CASSDGGTSNRGEQFF.

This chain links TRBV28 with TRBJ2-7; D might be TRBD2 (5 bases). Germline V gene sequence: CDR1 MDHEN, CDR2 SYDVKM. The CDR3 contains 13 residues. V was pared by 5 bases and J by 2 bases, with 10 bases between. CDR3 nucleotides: TGTGCCAGCAGTACTAGTGTGACCTACGAGCAGTACTTC. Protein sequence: CASSTSVTYEQYF.